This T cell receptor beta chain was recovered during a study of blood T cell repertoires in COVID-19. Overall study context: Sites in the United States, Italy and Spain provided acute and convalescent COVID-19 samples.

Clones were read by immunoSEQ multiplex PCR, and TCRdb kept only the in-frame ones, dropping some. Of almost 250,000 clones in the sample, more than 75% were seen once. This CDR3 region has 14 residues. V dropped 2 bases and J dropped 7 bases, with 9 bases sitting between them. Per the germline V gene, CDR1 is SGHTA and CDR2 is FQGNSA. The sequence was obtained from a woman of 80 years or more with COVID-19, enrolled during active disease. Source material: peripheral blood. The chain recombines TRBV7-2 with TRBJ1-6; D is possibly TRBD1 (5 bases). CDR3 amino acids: CASSLQGRNSPLHF. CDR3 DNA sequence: TGTGCCAGCAGCTTACAGGGTCGGAATTCACCCCTCCACTTT.